One and the same sample provided the 2 T cell receptor beta chains below, sequenced in a study of control samples from healthy donors and cancer patients. The protocol was immunoSEQ multiplex PCR, while the TCRdb copy is restricted to in-frame clones and leaves out a portion. The table records more than 45,000 clones, roughly 92% of them present only once. Sequenced sample: PBMCs. The source is a woman aged 45-65 years with head and neck cancer.

The chain couples TRBV28 to TRBJ2-7; TRBD1 or TRBD2 may be the D gene (5 bases each). Trimming stripped 7 bases from V and 2 bases from J, with 15 bases between. This CDR3 region has 14 residues. In germline, CDR1 is MDHEN, CDR2 SYDVKM. This CDR3 is CASTPGTEAYEQYF. The CDR3 nucleotides read TGTGCCAGCACCCCTGGGACGGAAGCCTACGAGCAGTACTTC.

The genes are TRBV5-1 and TRBJ1-2; 8 nucleotides match TRBD1. V was pared by 1 base and J by 7 bases, with 6 bases of the junction left unmatched. Germline V gene lookup returns CDR1 SGHRS and CDR2 YFSETQ. The CDR3 spans 14 residues. As DNA, the CDR3 is TGCGCCAGCAGCTTGAAGGGACAGGATGGTGGCTACACCTTC. Translation: CASSLKGQDGGYTF.